The sequence of this T cell receptor beta chain was determined in a study of cytomegalovirus exposure and HLA in healthy donors. Study-level findings and limits: High specificity and sensitivity for cytomegalovirus status were reported for the classifier.

Comments on this clone: The antigen remains undetermined.

13 Jbeta primers and 60 Vbeta primers were used for the PCR. TCRdb's copy holds only in-frame clones and misses some; the assay was immunoSEQ multiplex PCR. The data hold about 110,000 clones, with around 76% observed a single time. The sample taken for sequencing was PBMCs. This TCR was sampled from a man younger than 45 in good health and CMV-seropositive.

The DNA for the CDR3 is TGTGCCAGCAGCTTAACAAGGACTAGCGGGGGGGGCACAGATACGCAGTATTTT. Its translation is CASSLTRTSGGGTDTQYF. The chain combines TRBV11-3 with TRBJ2-3; 15 bases map to TRBD2. Germline CDR1 reads SGHNT; CDR2 reads YENEEA. V trimming: 2 bases; J trimming: 1 base; junction bases outside the gene matches: 4. The CDR3 consists of 18 residues. Full variable domain (rest looked up from reference TRBV11-3 and TRBJ2-3): EAGVVQSPRYKIIEKKQPVAFWCNPISGHNTLYWYLQNLGQGPELLIRYENEEAVDDSQLPKDRFSAERLKGVDSTLKIQPAELGDSAVYLCASSLTRTSGGGTDTQYFGPGTRLTVL.